The rows below give T cell receptor beta chains drawn from one sample of a study of blood T cells in healthy people across ages. A single record per CDR3 protein comes from TCRdb applying MiXCR to the 5' RACE reads. This sample yields 630,000 or so distinct CDR3 sequences, of which approximately 29% are seen a single time; roughly 15% belongs to the top ten. Input material: blood. These receptors all stem from an elderly woman in good health. Both conserved end residues are trimmed from each CDR3. Fields, in order: clone size, V gene, J gene, CDR3 protein. Some rows have no size entry. The others give once, few or many, or a class for an expanded clone.

clone size: NA; V gene: TRBV6-5; J gene: NA; CDR3 protein: ASRALGGTYEQY
clone size: once; V gene: TRBV3-1; J gene: TRBJ2-1; CDR3 protein: ASSQAGQGWSNEQF
clone size: NA; V gene: TRBV5-6; J gene: TRBJ1-1; CDR3 protein: ASSFIQSRTEAF
clone size: many; V gene: TRBV29-1; J gene: TRBJ2-5; CDR3 protein: SVEVPLAGRQTQY
clone size: few; V gene: TRBV28; J gene: TRBJ1-5; CDR3 protein: AIKAGGAGNQPQH
clone size: once; V gene: TRBV24-1; J gene: TRBJ2-3; CDR3 protein: ATSGPFTDTQY
clone size: NA; V gene: TRBV5-1; J gene: TRBJ2-2; CDR3 protein: ASSLTGTGGLVELF
clone size: many; V gene: TRBV12-3/TRBV12-4; J gene: TRBJ1-2; CDR3 protein: ASSFFTGQGIPIGYT
clone size: NA; V gene: TRBV20-1; J gene: TRBJ1-1; CDR3 protein: SARPGGLWGEAF
clone size: few; V gene: TRBV7-2; J gene: TRBJ1-1; CDR3 protein: ASSLNPSSSTEAF
clone size: many; V gene: TRBV20-1; J gene: TRBJ2-5; CDR3 protein: SARFPSMETQY
clone size: many; V gene: TRBV6-1; J gene: TRBJ1-2; CDR3 protein: ASRAGTGSVGYGYT
clone size: NA; V gene: TRBV12-3/TRBV12-4; J gene: TRBJ1-1; CDR3 protein: ASRLQGARTEAF
clone size: many; V gene: TRBV6-2/TRBV6-3; J gene: TRBJ2-3; CDR3 protein: ASKPGDTDTQY
clone size: many; V gene: TRBV27; J gene: TRBJ2-7; CDR3 protein: ASSFLRGNSYEQY
clone size: NA; V gene: TRBV4-3; J gene: TRBJ2-7; CDR3 protein: ASSPSGSGSYEQY
clone size: NA; V gene: TRBV5-1; J gene: TRBJ1-4; CDR3 protein: ASSYEGQGNEKLF